This T cell receptor (beta chain) was recovered during a study of blood T cells in healthy people across ages. Primed by a sample-barcoded 5' primer and a J-beta primer mix, a second PCR proceeded for about 6 to 11 cycles. One entry per CDR3 protein, called by TCRdb with MiXCR from the 5' RACE reads. There are 600,000 or so distinct CDR3 sequences in the sample; 45% to 55% occur only once, and 20% to 25% lies in the top ten. Material: blood. This receptor was identified in an elderly man in good health.

In DNA, the CDR3 is TGTGCCAGCAGCTTAACTCACGGTCAAGAGACCCAGTACTTC. Protein sequence: CASSLTHGQETQYF. The chain joins TRBV11-3 to TRBJ2-5; D is ambiguous. Per the germline V gene, CDR1 is SGHNT and CDR2 is YENEEA. V lost 2 bases and J 2 bases, leaving 9 bases between the germline ends. The CDR3 sequence is 14 residues long.